This T cell receptor beta chain stems from a study of shared clonotypes between healthy human individuals. In the study overall: Ranging from 18 to 49 in age, donors were two women and a few men. Study conclusions and caveats: In general, naive subsets displayed greater estimated richness than memory subsets did. The sole specimen, blood, was sampled, and tissue repertoires likely differ.

Naive CD8 cells were CD45RO-negative, positively selected for CCR7, excluding terminally differentiated effector memory CD45RA+ cells. Several immunoSEQ 96-well plates shared each subset's DNA, each plate a replicate. Profiled with immunoSEQ multiplex PCR; TCRdb holds only in-frame clones, not every one. Of hundreds of thousands of clones listed, around 96% are singletons. Germline V gene data show CDR1 as MNHEY and CDR2 as SMNVEV (reference sequence). The junction had 3 bases not matched to a gene; V was cut back by 2 bases and J by 7 bases. There are 16 residues in the CDR3. A single count supports this clone. The antigen is undetermined.

The source of this sequence is a young woman in good health. Sequencing input: naive CD8+ T cells sorted from blood. The chain employs TRBV27 and TRBJ2-1; 15 nucleotides match TRBD2. DNA for the CDR3: TGTGCCAGCAGTTTAGGGACTAGCGGGAGGCGTAATGAGCAGTTCTTC. Encoded protein: CASSLGTSGRRNEQFF.